This passage covers 10 T cell receptor beta chains from one sample sequenced in a study of blood T cells in healthy people across ages. PCR was performed a second time for about 7 to 11 cycles using a sample-barcoded 5' primer and a J-beta primer mix. TCRdb independently ran MiXCR on the 5' RACE reads; one entry per CDR3 protein. The sample consists of 1.5 million to 2 million distinct CDR3 sequences, roughly 27% of them appearing once. Sample: blood. Receptors were obtained from a woman in her twenties or thirties in good health.

This clonotype was observed a handful of times. The gene calls are TRBV20-1 and TRBJ2-2; 7 bases align to TRBD1. The CDR3 contains 16 residues. The ends lost 0 bases at V and 5 bases at J; junction bases unmatched: 9. CDR1 is DFQATT and CDR2 is SNEGSKA in the germline V gene (reference sequence). CDR3 region: CSARDSETGRTGELFF. DNA for the CDR3: TGCAGTGCTAGAGATTCGGAGACAGGGAGAACCGGGGAGCTGTTTTTT.

The chain employs TRBV7-9 and TRBJ2-5; D not resolved. There are 12 residues in the CDR3. The germline gives CDR1 SEHNR, CDR2 FQNEAQ (reference sequence). V dropped 6 bases and J dropped 3 bases, with 8 bases sitting between them. CDR3 in amino acids: CASREPEETQYF. Written as DNA, the CDR3 is TGTGCCAGCAGAGAGCCCGAAGAGACCCAGTACTTC.

This clonotype was recorded a few times. The rearrangement joins TRBV29-1 to TRBJ2-7; D call uncertain. V dropped 1 base and J dropped 0 bases, with 10 bases sitting between them. CDR3 length equals 14 residues. The germline gives CDR1 SQVTM, CDR2 ANQGSEA. CDR3 in DNA: TGCAGCGTTGAAGTTCGGTTCAGCTCCTACGAGCAGTACTTC. This sequence encodes CSVEVRFSSYEQYF.

This clonotype was seen a handful of times. The V gene is TRBV30, the J gene TRBJ2-5, with 9 bases lining up with TRBD2. The CDR3 length is 15 residues. Germline trimming cut 2 bases from V and 1 base from J; bases unmatched to any gene: 5. Germline-derived CDR1 and CDR2 are GTSNPN and SVGIG (reference sequence). This chain's CDR3 is CAWSRGRAIQETQYF. CDR3 coding DNA: TGTGCCTGGAGTCGCGGGAGGGCCATCCAAGAGACCCAGTACTTC.

The gene calls are TRBV2 and TRBJ2-3; TRBD1 matches 7 bases. Trimming cost V 1 base and J 3 bases; bases outside gene matches: 4. Per the germline V gene, CDR1 is SNHLY and CDR2 is FYNNEI. The CDR3 extends over 15 amino acids. The CDR3 is CASSEEGQSTDTQYF. The DNA of the CDR3 is TGTGCCAGCAGTGAAGAGGGACAGTCTACAGATACGCAGTATTTT.

The sample holds one count of this clonotype. The chain couples TRBV9 to TRBJ2-5, with unresolved D. Germline V gene lookup returns CDR1 SGDLS and CDR2 YYNGEE. CDR3 length equals 14 residues. The V gene lost 3 bases and the J gene lost 5 bases, with 14 bases spanning the gap. In DNA, the CDR3 is TGTGCCAGCAGCGCAGTAGGGTCTGAGGAGACCCAGTACTTC. Protein: CASSAVGSEETQYF.

The chain couples TRBV28 to TRBJ1-1; 8 nucleotides line up with TRBD1. The V gene's germline CDR1 is MDHEN and CDR2 SYDVKM. This CDR3 contains 15 residues. With 5 bases clipped from V and 1 base from J, the junction kept 6 bases outside the gene matches. The CDR3 coding sequence is TGTGCCAGCAGTGTCTGGACAGGGTGGAACACTGAAGCTTTCTTT. This sequence encodes CASSVWTGWNTEAFF.

The chain has TRBV6-6 and TRBJ1-4; maybe TRBD1 (5 bases). This CDR3 has 16 residues. CDR1 and CDR2 (germline): MNHNY, SVGAGI (reference sequence). Trimming left V 2 bases short and J 0 bases short, with 10 bases between. CDR3 in amino acids: CASSYTPQATNEKLFF. The CDR3 coding sequence is TGTGCCAGCAGTTACACCCCACAGGCAACTAATGAAAAACTGTTTTTT.

The V call is TRBV5-6, the J call TRBJ1-2; D gene unclear. Germline loops: CDR1 SGHDT, CDR2 YYEEEE. The CDR3 has 15 residues. Trimming cost V 1 base and J 8 bases, with 18 bases left between them. CDR3 coding DNA: TGTGCCAGCAGCTTGAAGCTTGCGGGCTATGAAGGCTACACCTTC. It codes for CASSLKLAGYEGYTF.

This clonotype was counted ten times or more. V usage is TRBV20-1 and J usage is TRBJ2-7, with 9 bases fitting TRBD1. CDR1 is DFQATT, CDR2 SNEGSKA, per germline (reference sequence). The CDR3 length is 14 residues. V lost 1 base, J lost 6 bases, and 7 bases stayed unmatched. The CDR3 loop reads CSARVSGQGLEQYF. For the CDR3, the DNA is TGCAGTGCTAGAGTATCTGGACAGGGGCTCGAGCAGTACTTC.